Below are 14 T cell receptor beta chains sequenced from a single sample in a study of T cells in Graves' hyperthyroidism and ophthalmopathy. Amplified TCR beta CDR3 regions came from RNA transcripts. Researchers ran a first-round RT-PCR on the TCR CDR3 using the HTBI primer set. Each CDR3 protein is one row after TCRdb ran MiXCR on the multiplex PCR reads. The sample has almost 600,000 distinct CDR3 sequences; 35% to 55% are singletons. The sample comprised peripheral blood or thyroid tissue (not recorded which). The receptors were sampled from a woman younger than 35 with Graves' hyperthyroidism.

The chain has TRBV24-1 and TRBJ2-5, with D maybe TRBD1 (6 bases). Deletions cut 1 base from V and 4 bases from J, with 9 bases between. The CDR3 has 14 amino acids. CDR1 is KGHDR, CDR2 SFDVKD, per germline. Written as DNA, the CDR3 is TGTGCCACCAGTGATTTAGGGGGAGTAGAGACCCAGTACTTC. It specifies CATSDLGGVETQYF.

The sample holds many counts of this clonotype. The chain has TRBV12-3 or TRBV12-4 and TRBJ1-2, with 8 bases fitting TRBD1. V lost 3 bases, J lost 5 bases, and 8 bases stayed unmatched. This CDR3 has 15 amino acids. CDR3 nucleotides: TGTGCCAGCAGTTTCCCCTCCGGGACAGGTTATGGCTACACCTTC. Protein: CASSFPSGTGYGYTF.

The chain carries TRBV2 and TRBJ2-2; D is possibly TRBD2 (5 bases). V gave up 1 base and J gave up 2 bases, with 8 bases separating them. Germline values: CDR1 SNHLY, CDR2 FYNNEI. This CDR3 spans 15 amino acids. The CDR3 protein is CASSEDLANTGELFF. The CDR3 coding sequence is TGTGCCAGCAGTGAAGATCTAGCCAACACCGGGGAGCTGTTTTTT.

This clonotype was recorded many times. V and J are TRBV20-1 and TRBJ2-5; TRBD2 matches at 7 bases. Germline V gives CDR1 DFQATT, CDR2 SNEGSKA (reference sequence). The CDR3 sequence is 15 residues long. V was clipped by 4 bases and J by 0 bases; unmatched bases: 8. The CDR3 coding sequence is TGCAGTGCTACCGGGGGGAGTTGGTACCAAGAGACCCAGTACTTC. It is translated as CSATGGSWYQETQYF.

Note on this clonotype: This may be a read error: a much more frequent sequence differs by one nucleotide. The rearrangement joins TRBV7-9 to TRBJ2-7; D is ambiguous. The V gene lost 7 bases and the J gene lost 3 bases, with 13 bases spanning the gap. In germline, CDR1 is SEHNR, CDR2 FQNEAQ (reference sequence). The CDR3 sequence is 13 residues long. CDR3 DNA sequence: TGTGCCAGCACAACCCCAGGTATCTACGAGCAGTACTTC. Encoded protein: CASTTPGIYEQYF.

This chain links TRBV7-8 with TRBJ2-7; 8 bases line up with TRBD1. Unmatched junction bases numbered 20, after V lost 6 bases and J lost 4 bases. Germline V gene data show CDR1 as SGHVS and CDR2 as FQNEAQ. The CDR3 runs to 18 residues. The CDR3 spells CASSPGQGAGPTGYEQYF. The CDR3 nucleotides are TGTGCCAGCAGTCCCGGACAGGGAGCAGGACCGACAGGGTACGAGCAGTACTTC.

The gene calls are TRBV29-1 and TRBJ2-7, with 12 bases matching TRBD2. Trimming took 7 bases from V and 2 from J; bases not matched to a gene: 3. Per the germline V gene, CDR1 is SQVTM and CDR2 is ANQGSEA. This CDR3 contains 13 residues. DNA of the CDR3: TGCAGCGACGGACTAGCGGGGACCTACGAGCAGTACTTC. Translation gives CSDGLAGTYEQYF.

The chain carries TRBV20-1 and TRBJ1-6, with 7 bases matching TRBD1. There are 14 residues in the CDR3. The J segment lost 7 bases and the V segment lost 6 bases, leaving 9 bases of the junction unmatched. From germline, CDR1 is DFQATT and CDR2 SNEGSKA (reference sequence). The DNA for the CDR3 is TGCAGTGCCCCGGGACAGTTCGACAATTCACCCCTCCACTTT. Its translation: CSAPGQFDNSPLHF.

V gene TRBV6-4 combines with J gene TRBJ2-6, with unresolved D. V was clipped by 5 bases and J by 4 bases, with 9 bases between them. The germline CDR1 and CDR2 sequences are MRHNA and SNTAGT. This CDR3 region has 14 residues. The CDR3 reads CASSHMGGANVLTF. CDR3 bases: TGTGCCAGCAGTCACATGGGGGGGGCCAACGTCCTGACTTTC.

CDR3 sequence (DNA): TGTGCCAGCAGCTTGGGACAGGGGGCTGAAGAGACCATATATTTT. It encodes CASSLGQGAEETIYF. The J gene is TRBJ1-3, the V gene TRBV7-9; 12 nucleotides match TRBD1. This CDR3 is 15 amino acids long. J was trimmed by 10 bases and V by 3 bases; bases with no gene match: 7. Germline CDR1 reads SEHNR; CDR2 reads FQNEAQ (reference sequence).

In nucleotides, the CDR3 is TGTGCCAGCTCACCCGGTGTGGGGGCCTCATACACTGAAGCTTTCTTT. Residues: CASSPGVGASYTEAFF. The chain combines TRBV11-2 with TRBJ1-1; D might be TRBD1 (6 bases). The CDR3 is 16 amino acids. The V gene lost 8 bases and the J gene lost 3 bases, with 22 bases spanning the gap. Germline lookup yields CDR1 SGHAT and CDR2 FQNNGV.

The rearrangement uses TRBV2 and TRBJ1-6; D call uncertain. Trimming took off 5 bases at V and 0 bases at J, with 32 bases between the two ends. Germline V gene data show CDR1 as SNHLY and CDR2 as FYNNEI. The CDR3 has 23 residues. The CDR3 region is CASSLSLRIRPQPGSSYNSPLHF. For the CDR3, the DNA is TGTGCCAGCAGTTTATCTTTGAGAATCCGACCGCAACCGGGGAGCTCCTATAATTCACCCCTCCACTTT.

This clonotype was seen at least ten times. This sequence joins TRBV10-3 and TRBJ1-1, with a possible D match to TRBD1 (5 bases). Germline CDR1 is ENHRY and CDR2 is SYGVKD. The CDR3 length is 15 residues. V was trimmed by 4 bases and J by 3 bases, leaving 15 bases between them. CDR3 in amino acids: CAISVGGRGDTEAFF. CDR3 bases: TGTGCCATCAGTGTGGGCGGACGAGGGGACACTGAAGCTTTCTTT.

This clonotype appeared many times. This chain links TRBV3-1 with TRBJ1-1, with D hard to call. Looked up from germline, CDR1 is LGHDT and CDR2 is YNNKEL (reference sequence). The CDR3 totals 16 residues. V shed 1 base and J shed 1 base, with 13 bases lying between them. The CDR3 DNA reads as TGTGCCAGCAGCCAAGGGGTCGTCCGGACGAACACTGAAGCTTTCTTT. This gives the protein CASSQGVVRTNTEAFF.